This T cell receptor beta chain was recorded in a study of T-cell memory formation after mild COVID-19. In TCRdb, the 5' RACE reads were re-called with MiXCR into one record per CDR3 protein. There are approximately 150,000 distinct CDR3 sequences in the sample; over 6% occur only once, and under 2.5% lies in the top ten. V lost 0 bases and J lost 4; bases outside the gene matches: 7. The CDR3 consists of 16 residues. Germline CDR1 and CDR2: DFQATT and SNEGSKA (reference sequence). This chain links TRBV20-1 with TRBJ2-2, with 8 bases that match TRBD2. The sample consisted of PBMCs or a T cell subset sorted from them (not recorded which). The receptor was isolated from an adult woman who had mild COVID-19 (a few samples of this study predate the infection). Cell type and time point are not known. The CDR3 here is CSARDSGGPSTGELFF. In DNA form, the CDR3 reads TGCAGTGCTAGAGATTCGGGAGGGCCAAGCACCGGGGAGCTGTTTTTT.